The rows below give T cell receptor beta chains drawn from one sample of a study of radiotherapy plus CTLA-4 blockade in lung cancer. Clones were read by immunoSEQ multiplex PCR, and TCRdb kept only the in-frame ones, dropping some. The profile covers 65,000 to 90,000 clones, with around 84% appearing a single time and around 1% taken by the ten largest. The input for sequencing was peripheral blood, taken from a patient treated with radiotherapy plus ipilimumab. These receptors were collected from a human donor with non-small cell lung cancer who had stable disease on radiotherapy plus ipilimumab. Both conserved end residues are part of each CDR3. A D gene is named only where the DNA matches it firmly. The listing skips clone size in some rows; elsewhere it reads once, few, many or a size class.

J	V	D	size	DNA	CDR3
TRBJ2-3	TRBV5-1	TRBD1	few	TGCGCCAGCAATACAGGACAGGGAACAGCAGATACGCAGTATTTT	CASNTGQGTADTQYF
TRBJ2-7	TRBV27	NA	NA	TGTGCCAGCAGGAGGGGGGCCCCCTACGAGCAGTACTTC	CASRRGAPYEQYF
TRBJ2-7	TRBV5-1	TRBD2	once	TGCGCCAGCAGCTTGGCGGGAGGGCCGTACGAGCAGTACTTC	CASSLAGGPYEQYF
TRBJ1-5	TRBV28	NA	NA	TGTGCCAGCAGCACAACGGACGGGTACAATCAGCCCCAGCATTTT	CASSTTDGYNQPQHF
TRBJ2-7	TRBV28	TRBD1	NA	TGTGCCAGCAGCCCAGGGGGCTTGAGCTCCTACGAGCAGTACTTC	CASSPGGLSSYEQYF
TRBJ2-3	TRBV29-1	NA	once	TGCAGCGCTCAACCGGGGCTCCCTTCTGCAGATACGCAGTATTTT	CSAQPGLPSADTQYF
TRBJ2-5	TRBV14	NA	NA	TGTGCCAGCAGCCAAGGACAGAGGACCCAGTACTTC	CASSQGQRTQYF
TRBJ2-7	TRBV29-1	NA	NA	TGCAGCGTCCTCGTACCTACTAGATCCCCCTACGAGCAGTACTTC	CSVLVPTRSPYEQYF
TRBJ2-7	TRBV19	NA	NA	TGTGCCAGTAGTATCAAGGGGGGTACAGGTCACCGCGCCTACGAGCAGTACTTC	CASSIKGGTGHRAYEQYF
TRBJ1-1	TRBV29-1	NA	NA	TGCAGCGTTGAAGATTGGGTCCCCCGTGAAGCTTTCTTT	CSVEDWVPREAFF
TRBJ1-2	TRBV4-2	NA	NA	TGTGCCAGCAGCCAAGATCTAATCAACGTGAACTATGGCTACACCTTC	CASSQDLINVNYGYTF
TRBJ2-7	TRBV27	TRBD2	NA	TGTGCCAGCAGTTTAAGGGCCCCGGGACTAGCCCACGAGCAGTACTTC	CASSLRAPGLAHEQYF
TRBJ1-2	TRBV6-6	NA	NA	TGTGCCAGCAGTTACAGTCAGCACTCTAACTATGGCTACACCTTC	CASSYSQHSNYGYTF
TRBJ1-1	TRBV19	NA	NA	TGTGCCAGTAGTATAGATTTGGGGAGGGGCACTGAAGCTTTCTTT	CASSIDLGRGTEAFF
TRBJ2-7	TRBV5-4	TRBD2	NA	TGTGCCAGCAGCTTCGGGACTAGCGGGAGTTTGCACGAGCAGTACTTC	CASSFGTSGSLHEQYF
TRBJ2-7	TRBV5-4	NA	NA	TGTGCCAGCAGCTGGGGCCAGGACTATTCCTACGAGCAGTACTTC	CASSWGQDYSYEQYF
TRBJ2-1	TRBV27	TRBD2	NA	TGTGCCAGCAGTTTTATCCTAGCGGGAGGAGGTGAGCAGTTCTTC	CASSFILAGGGEQFF
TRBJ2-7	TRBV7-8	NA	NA	TGTGCCAGCAGCTCGAGACAGGGGACTACCTACGAGCAGTACTTC	CASSSRQGTTYEQYF
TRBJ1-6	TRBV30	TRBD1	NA	TGTGCCTATTCACAGGGGAGCAATAATTCACCCCTCCACTTT	CAYSQGSNNSPLHF
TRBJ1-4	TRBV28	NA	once	TGTGCCAGCAGTTTATGGCGGGGTGGGGGGACTAATGAAAAACTGTTTTTT	CASSLWRGGGTNEKLFF
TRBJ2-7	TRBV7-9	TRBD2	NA	TGTGCCAGCAGGTCGGGAGGGGACTACGAGCAGTACTTC	CASRSGGDYEQYF
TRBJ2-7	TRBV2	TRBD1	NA	TGTGCCAGCAGACGGGACAGGGGGATTTTGCAGTACTTC	CASRRDRGILQYF
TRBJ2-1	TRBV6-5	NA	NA	TGTGCCAGCAGTTACACCACCCTCTACAATGAGCAGTTCTTC	CASSYTTLYNEQFF
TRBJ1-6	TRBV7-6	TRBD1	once	TGTGCCAGCAGCCCAGATACAGGGGTACGGTCACCCCTCCACTTT	CASSPDTGVRSPLHF
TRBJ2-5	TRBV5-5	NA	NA	TGTGCCAGCAGCACAACTCGGGGGCCTTGGGGGAGCCAAGAGACCCAGTACTTC	CASSTTRGPWGSQETQYF
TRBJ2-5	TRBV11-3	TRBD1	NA	TGTGCCAGCAGCTTAGTCATGACAGGGTCTAAAGAGACCCAGTACTTC	CASSLVMTGSKETQYF
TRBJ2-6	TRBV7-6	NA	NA	TGTGCCAGCAGCTTAACTTCGGGGGCGAAAGGGGCCAACGTCCTGACTTTC	CASSLTSGAKGANVLTF
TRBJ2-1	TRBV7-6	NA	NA	TGTGCCAGCAGCCGCCTTGGGACCGTGGGTGGTGATGAGCAGTTCTTC	CASSRLGTVGGDEQFF
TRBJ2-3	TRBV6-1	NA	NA	TGTGCCACCACGACAACGGATACGCAGTATTTT	CATTTTDTQYF
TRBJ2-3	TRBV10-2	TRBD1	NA	TGCGCCAGCAGGACAGGGGATACAGATACGCAGTATTTT	CASRTGDTDTQYF
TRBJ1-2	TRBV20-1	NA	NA	TGCAGTGCTAGAAACTATGGCTACACCTTC	CSARNYGYTF
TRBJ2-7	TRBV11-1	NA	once	TGTGCCAGCAGCTTAGGAGGGGCCATAGGGTACGAGCAGTACTTC	CASSLGGAIGYEQYF
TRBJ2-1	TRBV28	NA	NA	TGTGCCAGCATTGACCAGAGCTCCTACAATGAGCAGTTCTTC	CASIDQSSYNEQFF
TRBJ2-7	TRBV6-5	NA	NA	TGTGCCACTTGGGGGACAAGACCCAACTACGAGCAGTACTTC	CATWGTRPNYEQYF
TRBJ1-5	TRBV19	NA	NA	TGTGCCAGTAGTATCATCCGAGGGCCCCAGCATTTT	CASSIIRGPQHF
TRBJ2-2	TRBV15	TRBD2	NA	TGTGCCACCAGCAGGAGACTAGCGGAGAACACCGGGGAGCTGTTTTTT	CATSRRLAENTGELFF
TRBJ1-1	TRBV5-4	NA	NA	TGTGCCAGCAGCTTGAAAGGGCAGGCTATAAACACTGAAGCTTTCTTT	CASSLKGQAINTEAFF
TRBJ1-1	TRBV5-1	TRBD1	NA	TGCGCCAGCAGCTTGTGGACAGGGATGAACACTGAAGCTTTCTTT	CASSLWTGMNTEAFF
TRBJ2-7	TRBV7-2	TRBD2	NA	TGTGCCAGCAGCTTAGAGGGTAGCGGGGGGGTAGGCGAGCAGTACTTC	CASSLEGSGGVGEQYF
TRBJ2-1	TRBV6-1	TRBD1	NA	TGTGCCAGCAGTACCACAGGGGGCGGTGAGCAGTTCTTC	CASSTTGGGEQFF
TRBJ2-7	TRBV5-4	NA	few	TGTGCCAGCAGCCTCTCCCCAGGATACGAGCAGTACTTC	CASSLSPGYEQYF
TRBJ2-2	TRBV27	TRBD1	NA	TGTGCCAGCAGTTCCTCACGGGACAGGATAAATGCCGGGGAGCTGTTTTTT	CASSSSRDRINAGELFF
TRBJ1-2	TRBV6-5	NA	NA	TGTGCCAGCAGTAATGTCTATGGCTACACCTTC	CASSNVYGYTF
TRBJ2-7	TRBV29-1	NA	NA	TGCAGCGTTTTAGGTGGACTGTCCTACGAGCAGTACTTC	CSVLGGLSYEQYF
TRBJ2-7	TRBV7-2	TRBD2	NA	TGTGCCAGCAGCTTTACTAGCGGGAGGGCCGACGAGCAGTACTTC	CASSFTSGRADEQYF
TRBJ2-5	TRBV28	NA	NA	TGTGCCAGCAGACCCGCCTCGGGCACGACCCAGTACTTC	CASRPASGTTQYF
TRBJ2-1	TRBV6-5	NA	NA	TGTGCCAGCAGTGGCAGGGGGGCGGGTAACAATGAGCAGTTCTTC	CASSGRGAGNNEQFF
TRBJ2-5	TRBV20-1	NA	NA	TGCAGAGCGGACTCCCAAGAGACCCAGTACTTC	CRADSQETQYF
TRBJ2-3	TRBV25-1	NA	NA	TGTGCCAGCGCATATGGGGGGTTCACAGATACGCAGTATTTT	CASAYGGFTDTQYF
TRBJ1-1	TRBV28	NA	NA	TGTGCCAGCAGTTTCCGGGGGATCAGTACTGAAGCTTTCTTT	CASSFRGISTEAFF
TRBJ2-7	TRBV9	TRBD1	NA	TGTGCCAGCAGCGCCAACGACAGGGGGTGGGCCGAGCAGTACTTC	CASSANDRGWAEQYF
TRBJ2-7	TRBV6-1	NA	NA	TGTGCCAGCAGTTACGGCTCCGAGCAGTACTTC	CASSYGSEQYF
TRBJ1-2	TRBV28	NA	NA	TGTGCCAGCAGCCTTTTACGGCCTCCCGAAAGTGGCTACACCTTC	CASSLLRPPESGYTF
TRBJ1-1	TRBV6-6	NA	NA	TGTGCCAGCAGTTCCAAAAGTATGAACACTGAAGCTTTCTTT	CASSSKSMNTEAFF
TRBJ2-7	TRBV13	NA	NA	TGTGCCAGCAGCTTAGACCAACCGCCCTACGAGCAGTACTTC	CASSLDQPPYEQYF
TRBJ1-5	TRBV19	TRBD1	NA	TGTGCCAGTAAGGCCTCCGGAGGGACAGGCAGTGGTCAGCCCCAGCATTTT	CASKASGGTGSGQPQHF
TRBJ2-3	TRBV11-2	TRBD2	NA	TGTGCCAGCAGCTTAATAGCGGGAGTCACAGATACGCAGTATTTT	CASSLIAGVTDTQYF
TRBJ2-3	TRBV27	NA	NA	TGTGCCAGCAGTTTTGCGGCCGGCACAGATACGCAGTATTTT	CASSFAAGTDTQYF
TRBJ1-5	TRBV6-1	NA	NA	TGTGCCAGCAGTAGGGTGAGCCAGCCCCAGCATTTT	CASSRVSQPQHF